Many counts were recorded for the clone carrying this T cell receptor (beta chain). Its antigen is still unknown. One end of the junction does not line up with germline, which may come from a read error. Germline V gives CDR1 MNHNS, CDR2 SASEGT. The CDR3 totals 14 residues. No treatment had been given to any patient before thyroid surgery. Per the original data handling: Building a distant-metastasis classifier for papillary thyroid cancer drew on CDR3 differences across clinicopathological groups. MiXCR re-clonotyped the PCR reads for TCRdb. The V and J calls were determined by TCRdb, not by the authors. The sample carries 30,000 to 50,000 clones, 18% recorded once. The data were taken from a study of metastatic and nonmetastatic thyroid tumors. Study information: Repertoires from malignant and benign thyroid patients were compared across blood and tumor or nodule tissue. General study results and limits: A significant increase in TCR beta diversity was reportedly seen in malignant thyroid tumors relative to benign nodules, in blood and tumor.

The sample was tumor tissue. The chain uses TRBV6-1 and TRBJ2-5; D uncertain. This clonotype originated in a female donor with papillary thyroid cancer or a benign thyroid nodule (not recorded which). Some clones in this sample may be carry-over from other donors' samples. The CDR3 region has the DNA TGTGCCAGCAGTGCCGGAACTCTTCAAGAGGCCCAGTACTTC. Translation gives CASSAGTLQEAQYF.